This T cell receptor (beta chain) was captured by sequencing in a study of early T cells in non-severe SARS-CoV-2 infection. Overall study: Unsorted whole-blood RNA was sequenced in bulk, leaving chains unpaired. Findings and limits, study-wide: Comparison of clonotypes with VDJdb favored anti-spike CD8 responses while missing private and CD4 specificities.

Germline CDR1 reads LNHNV; CDR2 reads YYDKDF (reference sequence). Unmatched junction bases numbered 6, after V lost 5 bases and J lost 0 bases. This CDR3 has 16 amino acids. Unique molecular identifiers (one per individual cDNA molecule) were attached. One entry per CDR3 protein, called by TCRdb with MiXCR from the 5' RACE reads. The table shows about 59,000 distinct CDR3 sequences, with about a tenth occurring only once. This clonotype occurred many times. Its specificity is not known. Sequences were obtained from whole blood. The chain is built from TRBV15 and TRBJ2-3; 9 bases match TRBD2. The clonotype was recovered from an adult who was a healthcare worker with PCR-confirmed SARS-CoV-2 infection or an uninfected control (not recorded which). CDR3: CATSPVAGDSTDTQYF. In DNA form, the CDR3 reads TGTGCCACCAGCCCTGTAGCGGGGGATAGCACAGATACGCAGTATTTT.